The entry below gives a single TCR beta chain sequence along with its context. To make CD8 memory, CD45RO+ cells were put together with CCR7-negative CD45RA+ TemRA cells. This sample is drawn from a study of shared clonotypes between healthy human individuals. Study at large: Three CD4 naive, three CD4 memory, two CD8 naive and one CD8 memory plate were used per donor.

This CDR3 contains 15 residues. The ends were cut back, 1 base at V and 2 bases at J, with 11 bases in the middle. The germline CDR1 and CDR2 sequences are MNHNS and SASEGT. The assay was immunoSEQ multiplex PCR, and TCRdb's table has in-frame clones only and misses some. The repertoire consists of 300,000 to 400,000 clones, with around 87% occurring once and the leading ten covering 15% to 20%. V and J are TRBV6-1 and TRBJ1-2, with D tentatively TRBD1 (5 bases). This TCR was recovered from a man between 18 and 29 years old in good health. Sequencing used memory CD8+ T cells sorted from blood. As for subset: CD45RO+ cells pooled with CCR7-negative TemRA cells. CDR3: CASSEGAGPNYGYTF. CDR3 nucleotides: TGTGCCAGCAGTGAAGGGGCAGGGCCAAACTATGGCTACACCTTC.